Given below is one T cell receptor beta chain in context. What it binds is unknown. The same CDR3 is also encoded by other DNA sequences in this sample. Germline CDR1 reads KGHSH; CDR2 reads LQKENI. V lost 5 bases to trimming and J lost 1 base, with 5 bases between them. The CDR3 runs to 12 residues. Both 60 Vbeta primers and 13 Jbeta primers went into the PCR. The data were produced by immunoSEQ multiplex PCR, yet TCRdb's version contains in-frame clones alone and is incomplete. The data show 90,000 to 120,000 clones, 77% seen once. This sample is drawn from a study of cytomegalovirus exposure and HLA in healthy donors. Whole-study findings and limits: Among the most significant clusters, several appeared linked to common viral pathogens in a later analysis.

This sequence was found in a male donor in good health and CMV-seronegative. The sequencing input was PBMCs. This chain joins TRBV18 and TRBJ1-2; D ambiguous. The CDR3 sequence: CASSDNNYGYTF. For the CDR3, the DNA is TGTGCCAGCTCAGACAATAACTATGGCTACACCTTC.